This passage covers 16 T cell receptor beta chains from one sample sequenced in a study of control samples from healthy donors and cancer patients. Produced via immunoSEQ multiplex PCR; TCRdb's table is partial and in-frame only. The table has about 86,000 clones, approximately 93% seen once; the top ten hold about 1.5%. The specimen was blood. These receptors all stem from a woman in her 30s in good health.

The genes are TRBV5-1 and TRBJ1-1; TRBD1 aligns across 7 bases. Per the germline V gene, CDR1 is SGHRS and CDR2 is YFSETQ. The CDR3 totals 16 residues. The V and J ends lost 3 bases and 1 base, in that order; junction bases with no gene match: 9. The CDR3 DNA reads TGCGCCAGCAGCTACGGGATTGGACAGGCGAACACTGAAGCTTTCTTT. Protein product: CASSYGIGQANTEAFF.

V is TRBV27 and J is TRBJ2-7; no firm D call. Trimming stripped 4 bases from V and 1 base from J, with 11 bases between. CDR3 size: 14 residues. Per germline, CDR1 MNHEY and CDR2 SMNVEV (reference sequence). As DNA, the CDR3 is TGTGCCAGCAGTTCTGGCAGTAGGTCCTACGAGCAGTACTTC. Its protein product is CASSSGSRSYEQYF.

The genes are TRBV18 and TRBJ1-2; TRBD1 agrees at 8 bases. The CDR3 is made up of 12 amino acids. V lost 4 bases, J lost 11 bases, and 6 bases stayed unmatched. Germline V lookup: CDR1 KGHSH, CDR2 LQKENI. Here the CDR3 DNA reads TGTGCCAGCTCACTGGACAGGGTGAGGTACACCTTC. Translation gives CASSLDRVRYTF.

The J gene is TRBJ1-2, the V gene TRBV3-1 (or the pseudogene TRBV3-2); D gene ambiguous. From germline, CDR1 is LGHDT and CDR2 YNNKEL (reference sequence). Between the trimmed V and J ends, which lost 0 bases and 7 bases, there was a span of 15 bases. There are 15 residues in the CDR3. Here the CDR3 reads CASSQEWEGSSGYTF. The CDR3 nucleotides read TGTGCCAGCAGCCAAGAATGGGAGGGTTCCAGTGGCTACACCTTC.

V usage is TRBV12-5 and J usage is TRBJ2-1; unclear D gene. This CDR3 contains 13 residues. Between the trimmed V and J ends, which lost 0 bases and 12 bases, there was a span of 12 bases. Germline CDR1 LGHNT, CDR2 FRNRAP. CDR3 amino acids: CASGLVLGPPQFF. As DNA, the CDR3 is TGTGCTAGTGGTTTGGTGCTTGGGCCTCCGCAGTTCTTC.

Only one count was recorded for this clone. This chain links TRBV27 with TRBJ2-7, with 7 positions matching TRBD1. The length of the CDR3 is 14 residues. Trimming removed 6 bases from V and 3 bases from J; junction bases left unmatched: 8. CDR1 and CDR2 from the germline V gene are MNHEY and SMNVEV (reference sequence). The CDR3 spells CASSPRTGFYEQYF. DNA of the CDR3: TGTGCCAGCAGCCCGCGGACAGGTTTCTACGAGCAGTACTTC.

This chain connects TRBV4-2 to TRBJ1-4, with D maybe TRBD1 (6 bases). This CDR3 is 14 amino acids long. The germline V gene has CDR1 LGHNA and CDR2 YNFKEQ. Trimming took off 3 bases at V and 13 bases at J, with 18 bases between the two ends. The CDR3 here is CASSQAGGGFRLFF. The CDR3 coding sequence is TGTGCCAGCAGCCAGGCCGGGGGCGGATTTAGACTGTTTTTT.

V usage is TRBV5-6 and J usage is TRBJ1-2; perhaps TRBD1 as D (5 bases). Germline V lookup: CDR1 SGHDT, CDR2 YYEEEE. This CDR3 comprises 13 residues. Trimming pared 2 bases from V and 8 bases from J, leaving 13 bases between. CDR3 sequence (DNA): TGTGCCAGCAGCTTCTCAGGGAGGAAGGGCTACACCTTC. As protein: CASSFSGRKGYTF.

This chain connects TRBV4-2 to TRBJ2-1, with TRBD2 as a possible D gene (6 bases). CDR3 length equals 14 residues. The germline V gene encodes CDR1 LGHNA and CDR2 YNFKEQ. V was pared by 3 bases and J by 4 bases, with 10 bases between. DNA of the CDR3: TGTGCCAGCAGCCACGATAGCGGATACAATGAGCAGTTCTTC. Translated, it gives CASSHDSGYNEQFF.

The chain recombines TRBV5-1 with TRBJ2-7, with 8 bases that match TRBD2. Germline assignment: CDR1 SGHRS and CDR2 YFSETQ. V gave up 4 bases and J gave up 5 bases; unmatched junction bases: 17. CDR3 length: 17 amino acids. Here the CDR3 reads CASSPPRGSGGPDEQYF. The CDR3 nucleotides are TGCGCCAGCAGCCCGCCTCGGGGGTCGGGGGGGCCCGACGAGCAGTACTTC. Supplemented by reference TRBV5-1 and TRBJ2-7, the full variable domain reads KAGVTQTPRYLIKTRGQQVTLSCSPISGHRSVSWYQQTPGQGLQFLFEYFSETQRNKGNFPGRFSGRQFSNSRSEMNVSTLELGDSALYLCASSPPRGSGGPDEQYFGPGTRLTVT.

The chain links TRBV14 to TRBJ2-7; no reliable D call. CDR3 length equals 14 residues. Germline values: CDR1 SGHDN, CDR2 FVKESK. Trimming took 2 bases from V and 3 from J, leaving 11 bases between them. CDR3 nucleotide sequence: TGTGCCAGCAGCCAACGCACGAGGAGCTACGAGCAGTACTTC. Translation gives CASSQRTRSYEQYF.

CDR3 amino acids: CASSDASGPYEQYF. In DNA form, the CDR3 reads TGTGCCAGCAGTGATGCTAGCGGCCCCTACGAGCAGTACTTC. The chain joins TRBV2 to TRBJ2-7; 7 bases fit TRBD2. The CDR3 loop spans 14 amino acids. After removal of 3 bases from V and 2 bases from J, the junction contained 4 bases not matched to a gene. Germline CDR1 reads SNHLY; CDR2 reads FYNNEI.

The chain links TRBV12-5 to TRBJ2-1; D is unclear. The CDR3 is 14 residues long. Deletions cut 4 bases from V and 6 bases from J, with 13 bases between. Germline loops: CDR1 LGHNT, CDR2 FRNRAP. CDR3: CASGSLDPSNEQFF. CDR3 sequence (DNA): TGTGCTAGTGGTTCACTTGACCCTAGCAATGAGCAGTTCTTC.

V is TRBV9 and J is TRBJ2-7, with TRBD1 matching 9 bases. The CDR3 is 14 amino acids. The V segment lost 2 bases and the J segment 3 bases; nucleotides outside the gene matches: 3. The V gene's germline CDR1 is SGDLS and CDR2 YYNGEE. The CDR3 coding sequence is TGTGCCAGCAGCGTGGGGACAGGGATCTACGAGCAGTACTTC. Its protein product is CASSVGTGIYEQYF.

This CDR3 reads CASSQVTGNTIYF. The CDR3 nucleotides read TGTGCCAGCAGTCAAGTTACCGGAAACACCATATATTTT. J is TRBJ1-3 and V is TRBV7-9; D is undetermined. Germline V CDR1 and CDR2: SEHNR, FQNEAQ (reference sequence). Trimming shortened V by 6 bases and J by 4 bases, and 10 bases separated the two germline ends. The CDR3 consists of 13 residues.

The genes are TRBV24-1 and TRBJ2-1, with TRBD2 matching 16 bases. J gave up 10 bases and V 4 bases, and 9 bases lay outside the gene matches. Germline lookup yields CDR1 KGHDR and CDR2 SFDVKD. The CDR3 length is 17 residues. The CDR3 region is CATSDLGTSGRGDEQFF. The CDR3 nucleotides read TGTGCCACCAGTGACCTTGGGACTAGCGGGAGGGGAGACGAGCAGTTCTTC.